The table lists the clone carrying this T cell receptor beta chain with a few counts. As yet, its antigen is unknown. The data were taken from a study of T-cell memory formation after mild COVID-19. Overall study: Each donor largely had its own TCR clusters. Study results and caveats: There was no confirmation that second-wave clones peaking on day 37 were SARS-CoV-2 specific. Day 15 to 85 contracting clones showed balanced CD4/CD8; day 15 to 37 expanders favored CD4+.

CDR3 length equals 16 residues. Trimming took off 1 base at V and 4 bases at J, with 16 bases between the two ends. The germline V gene encodes CDR1 KGHSH and CDR2 LQKENI. Constant-segment-primed 5'RACE gave TCR alpha and TCR beta cDNA libraries with sample barcodes and UMIs. TCRdb re-called the 5' RACE reads with MiXCR, one entry per CDR3 protein. The sample contains some 150,000 distinct CDR3 sequences, roughly a fifth of which appear only once. This chain joins TRBV18 and TRBJ1-1; no firm D call. The sequence was collected from an adult woman who had mild COVID-19 (a few samples of this study predate the infection). Cell type and time point are not known. Source material: PBMCs or a T cell subset sorted from them (not recorded which). CDR3 loop: CASSPLQATLVTEAFF. CDR3 in DNA: TGTGCCAGCTCACCACTTCAGGCGACGCTGGTCACTGAAGCTTTCTTT.